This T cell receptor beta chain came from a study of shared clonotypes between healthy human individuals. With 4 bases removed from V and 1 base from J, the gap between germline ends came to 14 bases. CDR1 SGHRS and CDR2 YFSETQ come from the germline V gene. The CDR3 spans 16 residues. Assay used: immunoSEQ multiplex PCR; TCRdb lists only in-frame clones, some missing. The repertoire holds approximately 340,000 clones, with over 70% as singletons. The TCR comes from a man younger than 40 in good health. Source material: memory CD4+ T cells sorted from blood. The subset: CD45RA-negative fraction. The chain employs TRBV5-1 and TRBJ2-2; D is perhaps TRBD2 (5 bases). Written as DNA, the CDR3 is TGCGCCAGCAGCGCGGAGGACCCACAGAACACCGGGGAGCTGTTTTTT. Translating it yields CASSAEDPQNTGELFF.